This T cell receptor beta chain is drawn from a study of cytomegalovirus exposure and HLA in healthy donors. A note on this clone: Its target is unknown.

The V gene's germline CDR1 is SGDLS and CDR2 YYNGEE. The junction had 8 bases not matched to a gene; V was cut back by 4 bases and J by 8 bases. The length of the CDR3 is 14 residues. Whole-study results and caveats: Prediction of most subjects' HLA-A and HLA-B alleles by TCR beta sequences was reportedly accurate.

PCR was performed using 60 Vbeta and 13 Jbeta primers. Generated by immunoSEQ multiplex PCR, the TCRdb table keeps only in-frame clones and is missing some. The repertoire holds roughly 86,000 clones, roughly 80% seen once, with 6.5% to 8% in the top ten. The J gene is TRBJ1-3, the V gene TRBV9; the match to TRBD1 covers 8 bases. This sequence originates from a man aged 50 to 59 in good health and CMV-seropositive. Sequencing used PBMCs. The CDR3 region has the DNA TGTGCCAGCAGCCCAGGACAGGGTGGCCACACCATATATTTT. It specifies CASSPGQGGHTIYF.